This T cell receptor (beta chain) appears in the sequencing data of a study of blood T cell repertoires in COVID-19. Study at large: The United States, Italy and Spain were the sources of the acute and convalescent COVID-19 samples. From T cells, B-cell-depleted T cells, or PBMCs came the material, which was cDNA or gDNA.

The V end was cut by 5 bases, the J end by 5 bases, with 15 bases between. CDR1 and CDR2 (germline): SGHTA, FQGNSA. The CDR3 sequence is 14 residues long. The Seattle patients joined while their infection was active and were tracked longitudinally afterward. Clones were sequenced by immunoSEQ multiplex PCR, and TCRdb holds only the in-frame ones, with some missing. The table lists around 260,000 clones, about 80% of them singletons. Sequenced sample: peripheral blood. This clonotype was obtained from a person between 65 and 79 years old with COVID-19, enrolled during active disease. The chain recombines TRBV7-2 with TRBJ1-2; a weak D match, TRBD1 (5 bases). In DNA form, the CDR3 reads TGTGCCAGCAGCCCCCGGACACAGGATTATGGCTACACCTTC. Its translation is CASSPRTQDYGYTF.